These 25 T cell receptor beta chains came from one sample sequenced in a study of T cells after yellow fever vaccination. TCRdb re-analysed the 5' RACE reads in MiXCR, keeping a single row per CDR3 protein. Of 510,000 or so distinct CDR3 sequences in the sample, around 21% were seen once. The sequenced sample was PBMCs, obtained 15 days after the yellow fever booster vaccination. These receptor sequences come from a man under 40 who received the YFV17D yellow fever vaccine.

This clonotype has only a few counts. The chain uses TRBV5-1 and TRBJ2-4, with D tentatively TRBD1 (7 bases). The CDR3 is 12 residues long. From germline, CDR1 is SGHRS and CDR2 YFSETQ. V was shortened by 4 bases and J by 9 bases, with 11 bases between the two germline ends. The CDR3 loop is CASSKEGAIQYF. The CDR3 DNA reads TGCGCCAGCAGCAAGGAGGGGGCCATTCAGTACTTC.

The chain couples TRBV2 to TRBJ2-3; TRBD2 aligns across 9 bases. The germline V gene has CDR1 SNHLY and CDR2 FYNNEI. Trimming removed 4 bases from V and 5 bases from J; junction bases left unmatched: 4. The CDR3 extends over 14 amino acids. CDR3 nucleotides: TGTGCCAGCAGTGGACTAGCGGCAAGAGATACGCAGTATTTT. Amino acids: CASSGLAARDTQYF.

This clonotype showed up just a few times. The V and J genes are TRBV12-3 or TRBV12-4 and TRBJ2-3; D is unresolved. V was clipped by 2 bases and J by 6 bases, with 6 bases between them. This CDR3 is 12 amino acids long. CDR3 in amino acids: CASSLHGDTQYF. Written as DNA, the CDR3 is TGTGCCAGCAGTTTACACGGGGATACGCAGTATTTT.

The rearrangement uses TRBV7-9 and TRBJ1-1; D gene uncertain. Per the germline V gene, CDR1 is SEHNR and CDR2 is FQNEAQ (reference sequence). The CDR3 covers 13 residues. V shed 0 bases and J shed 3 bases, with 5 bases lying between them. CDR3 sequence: CASSLALDTEAFF. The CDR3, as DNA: TGTGCCAGCAGCTTAGCTCTTGACACTGAAGCTTTCTTT.

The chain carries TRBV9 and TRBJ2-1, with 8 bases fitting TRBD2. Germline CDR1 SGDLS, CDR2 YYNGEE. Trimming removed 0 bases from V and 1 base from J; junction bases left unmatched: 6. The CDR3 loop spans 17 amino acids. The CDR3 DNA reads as TGTGCCAGCAGCGTAGGTGGAGCGGGAGAGTCCTACAATGAGCAGTTCTTC. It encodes CASSVGGAGESYNEQFF.

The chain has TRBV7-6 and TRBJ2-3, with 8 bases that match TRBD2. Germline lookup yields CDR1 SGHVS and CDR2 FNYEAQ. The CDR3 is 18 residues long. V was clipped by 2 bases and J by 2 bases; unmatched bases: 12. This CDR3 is CASSLRGGGGNPTDTQYF. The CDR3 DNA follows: TGTGCCAGCAGCTTAAGAGGTGGCGGGGGGAACCCCACAGATACGCAGTATTTT.

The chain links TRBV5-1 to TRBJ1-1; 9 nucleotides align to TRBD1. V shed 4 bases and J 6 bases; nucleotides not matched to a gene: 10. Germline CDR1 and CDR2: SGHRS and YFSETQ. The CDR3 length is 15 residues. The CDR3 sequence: CASSRQGGNWPEAFF. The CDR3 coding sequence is TGCGCCAGCAGCCGACAGGGGGGTAACTGGCCTGAAGCTTTCTTT.

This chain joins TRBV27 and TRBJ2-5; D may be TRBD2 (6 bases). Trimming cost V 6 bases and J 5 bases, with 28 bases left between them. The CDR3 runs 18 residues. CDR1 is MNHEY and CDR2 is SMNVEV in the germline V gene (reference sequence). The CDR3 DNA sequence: TGTGCCAGCAGCCTGACTACAAAAGGAGGGGCCAGTGGTGAGACCCAGTACTTC. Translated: CASSLTTKGGASGETQYF.

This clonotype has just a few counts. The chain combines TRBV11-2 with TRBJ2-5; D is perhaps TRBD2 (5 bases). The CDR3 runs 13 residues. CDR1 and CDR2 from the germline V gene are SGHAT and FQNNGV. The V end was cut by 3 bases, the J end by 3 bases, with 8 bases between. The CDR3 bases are TGTGCCAGCAGCTTTGTGCGGGAAGAGACCCAGTACTTC. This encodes CASSFVREETQYF.

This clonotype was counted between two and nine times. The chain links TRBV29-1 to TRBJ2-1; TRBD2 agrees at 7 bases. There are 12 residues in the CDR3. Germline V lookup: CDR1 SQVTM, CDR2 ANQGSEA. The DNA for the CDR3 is TGCGTAACTAGCGACTCCTACAATGAGCAGTTCTTC. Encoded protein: CVTSDSYNEQFF.

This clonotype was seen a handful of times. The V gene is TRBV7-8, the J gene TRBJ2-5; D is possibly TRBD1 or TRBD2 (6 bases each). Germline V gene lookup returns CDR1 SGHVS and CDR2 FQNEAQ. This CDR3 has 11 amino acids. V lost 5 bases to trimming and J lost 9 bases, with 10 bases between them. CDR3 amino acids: CASSRGGSQYF. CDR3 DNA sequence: TGTGCCAGCAGCCGAGGGGGGTCCCAGTACTTC.

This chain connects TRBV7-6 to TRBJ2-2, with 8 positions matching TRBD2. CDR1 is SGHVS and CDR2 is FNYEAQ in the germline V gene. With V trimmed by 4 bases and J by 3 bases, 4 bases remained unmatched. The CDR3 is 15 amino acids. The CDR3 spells CASSYTTSDTGELFF. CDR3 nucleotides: TGTGCCAGCAGCTATACGACTAGCGACACCGGGGAGCTGTTTTTT. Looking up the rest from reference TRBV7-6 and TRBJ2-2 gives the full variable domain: GAGVSQSPRYKVTKRGQDVALRCDPISGHVSLYWYRQALGQGPEFLTYFNYEAQQDKSGLPNDRFSAERPEGSISTLTIQRTEQRDSAMYRCASSYTTSDTGELFFGEGSRLTVL.

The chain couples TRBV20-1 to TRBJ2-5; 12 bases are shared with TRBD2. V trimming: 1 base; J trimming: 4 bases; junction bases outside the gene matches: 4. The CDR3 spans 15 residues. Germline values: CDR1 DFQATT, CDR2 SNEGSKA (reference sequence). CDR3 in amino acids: CSARGLAGVRETQYF. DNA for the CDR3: TGCAGTGCTAGAGGACTAGCGGGAGTTCGAGAGACCCAGTACTTC.

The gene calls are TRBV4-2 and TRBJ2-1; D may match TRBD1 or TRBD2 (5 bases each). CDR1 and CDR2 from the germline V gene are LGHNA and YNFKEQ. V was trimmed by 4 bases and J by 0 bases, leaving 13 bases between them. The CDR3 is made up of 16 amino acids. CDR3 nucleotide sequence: TGTGCCAGCAGCCCCGGGGCGGGTAGCTCCTACAATGAGCAGTTCTTC. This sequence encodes CASSPGAGSSYNEQFF.

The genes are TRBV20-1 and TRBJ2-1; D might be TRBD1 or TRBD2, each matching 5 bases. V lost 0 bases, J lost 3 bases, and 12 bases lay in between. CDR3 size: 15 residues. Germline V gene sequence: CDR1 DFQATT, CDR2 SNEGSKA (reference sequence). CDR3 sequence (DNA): TGCAGTGCTAGAGATGCCGGGACCAACTACAATGAGCAGTTCTTC. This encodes CSARDAGTNYNEQFF.

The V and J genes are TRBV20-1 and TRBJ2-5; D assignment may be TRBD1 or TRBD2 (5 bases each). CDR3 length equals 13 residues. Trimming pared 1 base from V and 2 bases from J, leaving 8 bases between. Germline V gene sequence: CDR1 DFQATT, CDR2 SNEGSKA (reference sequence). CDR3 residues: CSARVWGQETQYF. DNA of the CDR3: TGCAGTGCTAGAGTTTGGGGGCAAGAGACCCAGTACTTC.

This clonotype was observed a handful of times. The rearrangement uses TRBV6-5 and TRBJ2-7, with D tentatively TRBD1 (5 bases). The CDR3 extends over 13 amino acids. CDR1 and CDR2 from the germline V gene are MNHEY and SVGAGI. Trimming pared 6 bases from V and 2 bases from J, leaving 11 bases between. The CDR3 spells CASSHGAPYEQYF. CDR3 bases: TGTGCCAGCAGCCATGGGGCGCCCTACGAGCAGTACTTC.

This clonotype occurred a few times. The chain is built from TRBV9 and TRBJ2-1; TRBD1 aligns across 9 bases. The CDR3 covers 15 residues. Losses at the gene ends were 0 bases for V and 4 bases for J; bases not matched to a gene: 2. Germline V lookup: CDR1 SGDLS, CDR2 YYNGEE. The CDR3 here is CASSVAGTGYNEQFF. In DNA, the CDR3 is TGTGCCAGCAGCGTAGCTGGGACAGGGTACAATGAGCAGTTCTTC.

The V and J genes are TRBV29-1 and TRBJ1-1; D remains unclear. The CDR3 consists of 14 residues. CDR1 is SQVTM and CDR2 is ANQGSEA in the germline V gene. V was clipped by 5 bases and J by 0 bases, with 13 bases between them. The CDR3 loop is CSVISGSMNTEAFF. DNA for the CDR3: TGCAGCGTTATTTCGGGGTCCATGAACACTGAAGCTTTCTTT.

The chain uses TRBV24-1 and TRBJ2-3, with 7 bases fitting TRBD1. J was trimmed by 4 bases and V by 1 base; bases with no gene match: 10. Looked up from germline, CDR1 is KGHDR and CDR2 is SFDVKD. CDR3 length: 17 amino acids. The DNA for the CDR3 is TGTGCCACCAGTGATTTAAACAGGGGCGGAGGTGCAGATACGCAGTATTTT. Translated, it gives CATSDLNRGGGADTQYF.

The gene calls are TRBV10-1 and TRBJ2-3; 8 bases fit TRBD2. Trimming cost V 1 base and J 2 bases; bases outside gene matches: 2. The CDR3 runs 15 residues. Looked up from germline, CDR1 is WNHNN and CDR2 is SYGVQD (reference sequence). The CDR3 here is CASSELAGPTDTQYF. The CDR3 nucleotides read TGCGCCAGCAGTGAGTTAGCGGGACCCACAGATACGCAGTATTTT.

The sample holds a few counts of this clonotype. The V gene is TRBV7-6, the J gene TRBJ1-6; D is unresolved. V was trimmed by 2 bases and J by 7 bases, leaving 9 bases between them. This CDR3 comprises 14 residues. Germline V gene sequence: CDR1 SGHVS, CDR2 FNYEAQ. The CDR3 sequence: CASSLLRGNSPLHF. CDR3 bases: TGTGCCAGCAGCTTACTCCGTGGAAATTCACCCCTCCACTTT.

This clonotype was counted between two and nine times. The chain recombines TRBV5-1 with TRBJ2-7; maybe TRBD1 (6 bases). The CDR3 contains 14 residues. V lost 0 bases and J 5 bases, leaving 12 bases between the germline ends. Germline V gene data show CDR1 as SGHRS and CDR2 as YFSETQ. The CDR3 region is CASSLVGAGDEQYF. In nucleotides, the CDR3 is TGCGCCAGCAGCTTGGTGGGAGCAGGGGACGAGCAGTACTTC.

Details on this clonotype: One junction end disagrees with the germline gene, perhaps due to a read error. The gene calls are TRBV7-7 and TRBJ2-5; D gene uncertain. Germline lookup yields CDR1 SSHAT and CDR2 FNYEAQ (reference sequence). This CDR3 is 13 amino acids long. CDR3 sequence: CASSFSLMETQYF. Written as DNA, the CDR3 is TGTGCTAGCAGCTTCAGTCTGATGGAGACCCAGTACTTC.

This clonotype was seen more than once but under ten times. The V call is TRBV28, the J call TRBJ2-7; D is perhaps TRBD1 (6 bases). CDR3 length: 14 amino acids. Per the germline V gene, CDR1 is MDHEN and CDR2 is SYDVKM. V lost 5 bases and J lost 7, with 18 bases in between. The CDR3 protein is CASSPPGHITEQYF. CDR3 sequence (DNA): TGTGCCAGCAGTCCCCCGGGACACATCACAGAGCAGTACTTC.